Listed below are T cell receptor beta chains from one sample, sequenced in a study of Graves' ophthalmopathy and Graves' hyperthyroidism. TCRdb re-analysed the multiplex PCR reads in MiXCR, keeping a single row per CDR3 protein. The sample lists 450,000 or so distinct CDR3 sequences, 13% to 15% seen once, with 9.8% in the top ten. The sequencing input was blood. The origin of the receptors is a woman under 40 with Graves' ophthalmopathy. The CDR3 runs from the conserved cysteine through the conserved F or W. A D gene is named only where the DNA matches it firmly. Where a row states a size, it is once, few, many or the class of an expanded clone; other rows omit it.

TGTGCCAGAGGACGGCCGAGTGGCACTGAAGCTTTCTTT,CARGRPSGTEAFF,TRBJ1-1,TRBV12-3/TRBV12-4,.,.
TGTGCCAGCAGAGGGTGGGACAGGTCATACGAGCAGTACTTC,CASRGWDRSYEQYF,TRBJ2-7,TRBV11-2,TRBD1,few
TGTGCCAGCTCACCATCTGTTAAAGAGACCCAGTACTTC,CASSPSVKETQYF,TRBJ2-5,TRBV18,.,many
TGCGCCAGCAGCCGCGGGACTAGCGGTCAGGGGACCGGGGAGCTGTTTTTT,CASSRGTSGQGTGELFF,TRBJ2-2,TRBV5-1,TRBD2,few
TGTGCCAGCAGCCAGGGGGCATCAGGGGAGCTGTTTTTT,CASSQGASGELFF,TRBJ2-2,TRBV7-2,TRBD1,many
TGTGCCAGCGGAATAAGGACAGGGCGCTCCTACGAGCAGTACTTC,CASGIRTGRSYEQYF,TRBJ2-7,TRBV6-1,TRBD1,many
TGCAGTGCTAGGGGGACTGCGACCTACGAGCAGTACTTC,CSARGTATYEQYF,TRBJ2-7,TRBV20-1,.,many
TGTGCCAACCAACAGGGAACCGGGGAGCTGTTTTTT,CANQQGTGELFF,TRBJ2-2,TRBV28,.,many
TGTGCCAGCAGCTTTCCCTTCGGGGGGGCTGAAGCTTTCTTT,CASSFPFGGAEAFF,TRBJ1-1,TRBV6-1,.,.
TGCAGCGTGACTGGGGAGACCCAGTACTTC,CSVTGETQYF,TRBJ2-5,TRBV29-1,.,few
TGTGCCAGCAGTTACTCAGCGGGAACGGGCACCGGGGAGCTGTTTTTT,CASSYSAGTGTGELFF,TRBJ2-2,TRBV6-5,TRBD2,many
TGCAGTGCTAGTGAGGACAGCCCTAACTATGGCTACACCTTC,CSASEDSPNYGYTF,TRBJ1-2,TRBV20-1,.,many
TGTGCCAGCAGTTTGTCTCGGCCGAACACCGGGGAGCTGTTTTTT,CASSLSRPNTGELFF,TRBJ2-2,TRBV12-3/TRBV12-4,.,.
TGTGCCAGCAGTGCCGGGACAGTCTATAATTCACCCCTCCACTTT,CASSAGTVYNSPLHF,TRBJ1-6,TRBV6-1,TRBD1,.
TGCAGTGCTAGAGTCGGGCAATACAATCAGCCCCAGCATTTT,CSARVGQYNQPQHF,TRBJ1-5,TRBV20-1,.,many
TGCGCCAGCAGCTTGGACGTTTTGGATTCACCCCTCCACTTT,CASSLDVLDSPLHF,TRBJ1-6,TRBV5-1,.,.
TGCAGAGGACAGGGTTTAAGCTCCTATAATTCACCCCTCCACTTT,CRGQGLSSYNSPLHF,TRBJ1-6,TRBV20-1,TRBD1,many
TGCAGTGCTGTGCCTCGGGGGGGGGTCCAAGAGACCCAGTACTTC,CSAVPRGGVQETQYF,TRBJ2-5,TRBV20-1,TRBD2,many
TGTGCCAGCACTCCGAGGGCAGGCTCCTTACAAGAGACCCAGTACTTC,CASTPRAGSLQETQYF,TRBJ2-5,TRBV12-3/TRBV12-4,.,few
TGTGCCAGCAGTCCCTTACAGGGGGATACTGAAGCTTTCTTT,CASSPLQGDTEAFF,TRBJ1-1,TRBV6-2/TRBV6-3,TRBD1,many
TGTGCCAGCCTCGGGACAGGAAACACCTACGAGCAGTACTTC,CASLGTGNTYEQYF,TRBJ2-7,TRBV28,TRBD1,many
TGTGCCAGCAGCTCGTCGGACAGGGAAGCAGATACGCAGTATTTT,CASSSSDREADTQYF,TRBJ2-3,TRBV11-1,TRBD1,few
TGTGCCAGCAGTCCATCCCGCCAGGACCAAGAGACCCAGTACTTC,CASSPSRQDQETQYF,TRBJ2-5,TRBV6-1,.,.
TGTGCCAGCAGCGGACAGGAGCCCTCCTACGAGCAGTACTTC,CASSGQEPSYEQYF,TRBJ2-7,TRBV7-9,TRBD1,many
TGTGCCAGCACCACAGGGGGCGGCGGGACCCTTACCGGGGAGCTGTTTTTT,CASTTGGGGTLTGELFF,TRBJ2-2,TRBV28,TRBD1,many
TGTGCCAGCAGTTTAAGGGTGGCAGCCCGTCGGTTTGGTATGACCGGGGAGCTGTTTTTT,CASSLRVAARRFGMTGELFF,TRBJ2-2,TRBV12-3/TRBV12-4,.,many
TGTGCCAGCAGCTTAGGCGCTAGCGGGGGCGGGGAGACCCAGTACTTC,CASSLGASGGGETQYF,TRBJ2-5,TRBV7-2,TRBD2,many
TGTGCCAGCAGCTTGATGGCCGGCGTCGGGGCTTTCTTT,CASSLMAGVGAFF,TRBJ1-1,TRBV5-5,.,.
TGTGCCAGCAGTTACGAAATGAACACTGAAGCTTTCTTT,CASSYEMNTEAFF,TRBJ1-1,TRBV6-5,.,many
TGCGCCAGCAGCCCCGACAGTCCAAGTTTGTCTGGCTACACCTTC,CASSPDSPSLSGYTF,TRBJ1-2,TRBV4-1,.,few
TGCGCCAGCAGTGAGTGGGGCCCGCTTGGCACCGGGGAGCTGTTTTTT,CASSEWGPLGTGELFF,TRBJ2-2,TRBV10-1,.,.
TGTGCCTGGAGGCTTAGCGGGATAGGGGCCACCGGGGAGCTGTTTTTT,CAWRLSGIGATGELFF,TRBJ2-2,TRBV30,TRBD2,many
TGTGCCAGCAGCTTTCGAGGAGCCGATGGAAACACCATATATTTT,CASSFRGADGNTIYF,TRBJ1-3,TRBV7-2,.,.
TGCAGCGTTGTTATTGGGACAGGGATCTCCTACGAGCAGTACTTC,CSVVIGTGISYEQYF,TRBJ2-7,TRBV29-1,TRBD1,many
TGTGCCACCAGCAGCCCGGGACTTCGCACCGGGGAGCTGTTTTTT,CATSSPGLRTGELFF,TRBJ2-2,TRBV15,.,.
TGTGCCAGCATCCTCCCCGGGGTCGGGGAGACCCAGTACTTC,CASILPGVGETQYF,TRBJ2-5,TRBV6-1,.,many
TGTGCCTGGAGGGGACAGGGGGACTCTCAGCCCCAGCATTTT,CAWRGQGDSQPQHF,TRBJ1-5,TRBV30,TRBD1,many
TGTGCCAGCAGTTACCGGGACAGGGATTTCGAGCAGTACTTC,CASSYRDRDFEQYF,TRBJ2-7,TRBV6-5,TRBD1,few
TGTGCCATCAGTGAGGGAAGTCTGAATGGCTACACCTTC,CAISEGSLNGYTF,TRBJ1-2,TRBV10-3,.,many
TGCGCCAGCAAACAGACTAGCGGGAACGGCTACGAGCAGTACTTC,CASKQTSGNGYEQYF,TRBJ2-7,TRBV5-1,TRBD2,many